The T cell receptor (beta chain) described here comes from a study of lymphopenia after photon versus proton radiotherapy. Per germline, CDR1 SGDLS and CDR2 YYNGEE. CDR3 length: 13 residues. Deletions cut 4 bases from V and 4 bases from J, with 11 bases between. Only in-frame clones appear in the TCRdb table, and some are missing; sequencing was by immunoSEQ multiplex PCR. Of around 23,000 clones listed, roughly 87% are singletons. Sequencing used peripheral blood, obtained from a patient treated with photon-based radiotherapy. The chain recombines TRBV9 with TRBJ1-1; possible D gene TRBD1, 5 bases. This receptor was taken from a man aged 50-59 years with gastric cancer. CDR3 protein: CASSSLDSTEAFF. The CDR3 coding sequence is TGTGCCAGCAGCTCCCTAGACAGCACTGAAGCTTTCTTT.